Presented here are 17 T cell receptor beta chains from one specimen sequenced in a study of T cells in tuberculosis. Libraries were prepared by immunoSEQ multiplex PCR; TCRdb keeps only in-frame clonotypes and omits some of them. The table records some 26,000 clones, just over 90% of them present only once. The specimen sequenced was PBMCs. These receptors all stem from a donor under 30 with latent tuberculosis or without tuberculosis infection. Some clones in this sample may be carry-over from other donors' samples.

This chain uses TRBV25-1 with TRBJ2-7; 10 nucleotides line up with TRBD2. Per germline, CDR1 MGHDK and CDR2 SYGVNS. J was trimmed by 2 bases and V by 4 bases; bases with no gene match: 2. The CDR3 has 14 amino acids. CDR3 amino acids: CASSVAGGTYEQYF. The DNA of the CDR3 is TGTGCCAGCAGTGTAGCGGGGGGAACCTACGAGCAGTACTTC.

This rearrangement joins TRBV4-1 to TRBJ1-2; D unresolved. The CDR3 runs to 14 residues. V shed 6 bases and J shed 2 bases, with 13 bases lying between them. CDR1 and CDR2 (germline): MGHRA, YSYEKL. The DNA of the CDR3 is TGCGCCAGCAGACCTATAGGAGAAAACTATGGCTACACCTTC. Its translation is CASRPIGENYGYTF.

The gene calls are TRBV7-8 and TRBJ1-5; D gene unclear. Germline V CDR1 and CDR2: SGHVS, FQNEAQ. CDR3 length: 12 amino acids. Trimming stripped 4 bases from V and 7 bases from J, with 8 bases between. CDR3 DNA: TGTGCCAGCAGCTCCCCGGGACAGCCCCAGCATTTT. Its protein product is CASSSPGQPQHF.

This clone appeared once. The CDR3 nucleotides read TGTGCCAGCAGCTTAGATTCGAGCACAGATACGCAGTATTTT. Translated: CASSLDSSTDTQYF. The chain has TRBV7-2 and TRBJ2-3; D unresolved. The CDR3 runs 14 residues. CDR1 and CDR2 from the germline V gene are SGHTA and FQGNSA. Trimming took off 1 base at V and 0 bases at J, with 5 bases between the two ends.

V is TRBV11-2 and J is TRBJ2-1; D is perhaps TRBD1 (5 bases). V was trimmed by 7 bases and J by 9 bases, leaving 13 bases between them. The CDR3 length is 12 residues. Germline CDR1 and CDR2: SGHAT and FQNNGV. The CDR3 DNA reads TGTGCCAGCATGGGGCTCCCCCTTGAGCAGTTCTTC. This encodes CASMGLPLEQFF.

The chain couples TRBV7-9 to TRBJ1-1, with unresolved D. The CDR3 is made up of 15 amino acids. Trimming removed 1 base from V and 4 bases from J, with 13 bases in between. Germline-derived CDR1 and CDR2 are SEHNR and FQNEAQ (reference sequence). CDR3 in DNA: TGTGCCAGCAGCTTAGTTAGCGGGTCGGGCACTGAAGCTTTCTTT. Translation gives CASSLVSGSGTEAFF.

The rearrangement uses TRBV19 and TRBJ2-7; TRBD1 matches 7 bases. The CDR3 covers 15 residues. Trimming at V came to 3 bases and at J to 3 bases, leaving 8 bases not matched to a gene. Germline lookup yields CDR1 LNHDA and CDR2 SQIVND (reference sequence). The CDR3 region is CASSIRQGDYYEQYF. In DNA form, the CDR3 reads TGTGCCAGTAGTATCCGACAGGGCGATTACTACGAGCAGTACTTC.

This clone came up once. The sample contains more than one DNA sequence encoding this CDR3. The gene calls are TRBV6-4 and TRBJ1-1; 7 nucleotides align to TRBD1. CDR3 size: 14 residues. Germline loops: CDR1 MRHNA, CDR2 SNTAGT. J lost 5 bases, V lost 0 bases, and 3 bases had no gene match. Here the CDR3 DNA reads TGTGCCAGCAGTGACTCGTCAGGGGGGACTGAAGCTTTCTTT. This translates into CASSDSSGGTEAFF.

A single count supports this clone. This chain joins TRBV15 and TRBJ2-3; D is perhaps TRBD1 (5 bases). The germline V and J ends were trimmed by 3 bases and 0 bases, with 7 bases remaining between them. The CDR3 has 14 residues. CDR1 LNHNV and CDR2 YYDKDF come from the germline V gene (reference sequence). Written as DNA, the CDR3 is TGTGCCACCAGCAGGACAGTGAGCACAGATACGCAGTATTTT. Translation: CATSRTVSTDTQYF. Full variable domain (rest looked up from reference TRBV15 and TRBJ2-3): DAMVIQNPRYQVTQFGKPVTLSCSQTLNHNVMYWYQQKSSQAPKLLFHYYDKDFNNEADTPDNFQSRRPNTSFCFLDIRSPGLGDTAMYLCATSRTVSTDTQYFGPGTRLTVL.

The genes are TRBV4-3 and TRBJ2-1, with 7 bases matching TRBD1. In germline, CDR1 is LGHNA, CDR2 YSLEER. With 2 bases clipped from V and 7 bases from J, the junction kept 2 bases outside the gene matches. This CDR3 is 13 amino acids long. The CDR3 coding sequence is TGCGCCAGCAGCCAACTACAGGGGAATGAGCAGTTCTTC. Translating gives CASSQLQGNEQFF.

The chain carries TRBV6-5 and TRBJ1-4; D not certain. The CDR3 totals 16 residues. Trimming removed 2 bases from V and 7 bases from J, with 17 bases in between. In germline, CDR1 is MNHEY, CDR2 SVGAGI. The CDR3 here is CASSYRAIGGVEKLFF. The CDR3 DNA sequence: TGTGCCAGCAGTTACAGGGCCATAGGAGGTGTTGAAAAACTGTTTTTT.

This chain connects TRBV25-1 to TRBJ2-1, with 8 bases fitting TRBD1. CDR1 is MGHDK and CDR2 is SYGVNS in the germline V gene. V was pared by 4 bases and J by 5 bases, with 10 bases of the junction left unmatched. The CDR3 extends over 16 amino acids. As DNA, the CDR3 is TGTGCCAGCAGTGGACTAGACAGGGGAGTGCACAATGAGCAGTTCTTC. It yields the protein CASSGLDRGVHNEQFF.

On this clone itself: The junction differs from germline at one of its ends, possibly a read error. The genes are TRBV11-2 and TRBJ1-6; 9 bases align to TRBD1. The germline gives CDR1 SGHAT, CDR2 FQNNGV. CDR3 size: 15 residues. The DNA of the CDR3 is TGTGCCAGCAGCGTAGAATGGGACAGGGATTCACCCCTCCACTTT. This encodes CASSVEWDRDSPLHF.

The V gene is TRBV5-1, the J gene TRBJ1-1; 10 nucleotides align to TRBD1. Germline loops: CDR1 SGHRS, CDR2 YFSETQ. The CDR3 runs 14 residues. V was clipped by 4 bases and J by 5 bases; unmatched bases: 5. The CDR3 sequence is CASSGRQGATEAFF. Here the CDR3 DNA reads TGCGCCAGCAGCGGAAGACAGGGGGCAACTGAAGCTTTCTTT.

The genes are TRBV7-9 and TRBJ2-1, with a weak D call TRBD2 (6 bases). Germline values: CDR1 SEHNR, CDR2 FQNEAQ (reference sequence). Between the trimmed V and J ends, which lost 7 bases and 0 bases, there was a span of 10 bases. The CDR3 spans 14 residues. CDR3 protein: CASTGTPSYNEQFF. CDR3 DNA: TGTGCCAGCACCGGGACTCCCTCCTACAATGAGCAGTTCTTC.

The chain employs TRBV7-9 and TRBJ2-5; D perhaps matches TRBD2 (5 bases). Germline lookup yields CDR1 SEHNR and CDR2 FQNEAQ (reference sequence). This CDR3 has 16 residues. Trimming cost V 11 bases and J 2 bases, with 24 bases left between them. CDR3 sequence (DNA): TGTGCCGTTCGCGAGGACGAGAGGGCGCTTCAAGAGACCCAGTACTTC. Its protein product is CAVREDERALQETQYF. Variable domain in full (rest from reference TRBV7-9 and TRBJ2-5): DTGVSQNPRHKITKRGQNVTFRCDPISEHNRLYWYRQTLGQGPEFLTYFQNEAQLEKSRLLSDRFSAERPKGSFSTLEIQRTEQGDSAMYLCAVREDERALQETQYFGPGTRLLVL.

The chain employs TRBV15 and TRBJ1-2; a weak D match, TRBD1 (6 bases). The V end was cut by 3 bases, the J end by 3 bases, with 20 bases between. The germline V gene has CDR1 LNHNV and CDR2 YYDKDF (reference sequence). The CDR3 spans 17 residues. DNA for the CDR3: TGTGCCACCAGCAGCCTCCCAGGGGCCCCTCTCGACTATGGCTACACCTTC. It codes for CATSSLPGAPLDYGYTF. The whole variable domain, filled in from reference TRBV15 and TRBJ1-2, reads DAMVIQNPRYQVTQFGKPVTLSCSQTLNHNVMYWYQQKSSQAPKLLFHYYDKDFNNEADTPDNFQSRRPNTSFCFLDIRSPGLGDTAMYLCATSSLPGAPLDYGYTFGSGTRLTVV.